These T cell receptor beta chains were read from a single sample in a study of Ad26.COV2.S vaccination and SARS-CoV-2 variants. The assay was immunoSEQ multiplex PCR, and TCRdb's table has in-frame clones only and misses some. The data hold some 480,000 clones, with roughly 89% observed a single time. Material: peripheral blood, obtained in a trial of Ad26.COV2.S vaccine versus placebo. Receptors were obtained from a person between 18 and 59 years old who received the Ad26.COV2.S COVID-19 vaccine or a placebo. Each CDR3 is given with its conserved first and last residue. The order of the fields is D gene, V gene, clone size, J gene, CDR3 length, CDR3 protein, CDR3 DNA. A D gene is named only where the DNA matches it firmly. Clone size is shown for a subset of rows, as once, few, many or a class of expanded clone.

D: NA
V: TRBV2
size: NA
J: TRBJ1-1
length: 14
CDR3: CASRGGGMNTEAFF
DNA: TGTGCCAGCAGGGGTGGGGGTATGAACACTGAAGCTTTCTTT

D: NA
V: TRBV7-6
size: once
J: TRBJ2-6
length: 17
CDR3: CASSLGSGVSGANVLTF
DNA: TGTGCCAGCAGCTTAGGTTCTGGGGTTTCTGGGGCCAACGTCCTGACTTTC

D: TRBD1
V: TRBV29-1
size: NA
J: TRBJ1-3
length: 14
CDR3: CSVDYRGTGNTIYF
DNA: TGCAGCGTTGATTACAGGGGAACTGGAAACACCATATATTTT

D: TRBD2
V: TRBV18
size: NA
J: TRBJ2-1
length: 15
CDR3: CASSPTSGRVDEQFF
DNA: TGTGCCAGCTCACCTACTAGCGGGAGGGTGGATGAGCAGTTCTTC

D: TRBD1
V: TRBV24-1
size: NA
J: TRBJ1-4
length: 15
CDR3: CATSDGGQGNEKLFF
DNA: TGTGCCACCAGCGATGGGGGACAGGGGAATGAAAAACTGTTTTTT

D: NA
V: TRBV19
size: NA
J: TRBJ1-2
length: 15
CDR3: CASSIVLGRVYGYTF
DNA: TGTGCCAGTAGTATAGTCCTTGGACGGGTCTATGGCTACACCTTC

D: TRBD1
V: TRBV29-1
size: NA
J: TRBJ1-2
length: 13
CDR3: CSAGSQGGGGYTF
DNA: TGCAGCGCCGGGAGCCAAGGGGGCGGCGGCTACACCTTC

D: NA
V: TRBV24-1
size: NA
J: TRBJ2-3
length: 14
CDR3: CATSTGVLTDTQYF
DNA: TGTGCCACCAGTACTGGTGTGCTCACAGATACGCAGTATTTT

D: NA
V: TRBV5-8
size: NA
J: TRBJ2-2
length: 17
CDR3: CASSLVAGPGSPGELFF
DNA: TGTGCCAGCAGCTTGGTAGCAGGGCCCGGCTCACCCGGGGAGCTGTTTTTT

D: TRBD1
V: TRBV9
size: NA
J: TRBJ1-1
length: 14
CDR3: CASSRGQMNTEAFF
DNA: TGTGCCAGCAGCAGGGGGCAAATGAACACTGAAGCTTTCTTT

D: NA
V: TRBV28
size: NA
J: TRBJ1-2
length: 13
CDR3: CASSSTVNYGYTF
DNA: TGTGCCAGCAGTTCTACAGTGAACTATGGCTACACCTTC

D: NA
V: TRBV6-4
size: NA
J: TRBJ1-3
length: 13
CDR3: CASSTEAGNTIYF
DNA: TGTGCCAGCAGCACAGAGGCTGGAAACACCATATATTTT

D: NA
V: TRBV28
size: NA
J: TRBJ1-1
length: 13
CDR3: CASRTKENTEAFF
DNA: TGTGCCAGCAGAACAAAAGAGAACACTGAAGCTTTCTTT

D: NA
V: TRBV10-1
size: NA
J: TRBJ2-2
length: 13
CDR3: CASSDANTGELFF
DNA: TGCGCCAGCAGTGACGCGAACACCGGGGAGCTGTTTTTT

D: TRBD1
V: TRBV5-1
size: NA
J: TRBJ2-5
length: 15
CDR3: CASSAGTGLDETQYF
DNA: TGCGCCAGCAGCGCCGGGACAGGGTTGGATGAGACCCAGTACTTC

D: NA
V: TRBV5-6
size: NA
J: TRBJ2-3
length: 15
CDR3: CASSLFSGNTDTQYF
DNA: TGTGCCAGCAGCTTGTTTTCGGGGAACACAGATACGCAGTATTTT

D: NA
V: TRBV19
size: NA
J: TRBJ2-7
length: 14
CDR3: CASSTIPGTYEQYF
DNA: TGTGCCAGTAGTACTATCCCAGGCACCTACGAGCAGTACTTC

D: NA
V: TRBV20-1
size: once
J: TRBJ2-1
length: 10
CDR3: CSVSAGEQFF
DNA: TGCAGTGTATCGGCAGGTGAGCAGTTCTTC

D: NA
V: TRBV28
size: NA
J: TRBJ1-1
length: 14
CDR3: CASTPTRGAQEAFF
DNA: TGTGCCAGCACCCCTACCCGGGGGGCGCAGGAAGCTTTCTTT

D: NA
V: TRBV6-1
size: few
J: TRBJ2-7
length: 15
CDR3: CASSEGGGRLYEQYF
DNA: TGTGCCAGCAGTGAAGGAGGGGGTCGCTTGTACGAGCAGTACTTC

D: TRBD1
V: TRBV19
size: NA
J: TRBJ2-1
length: 13
CDR3: CASSMAGGNEQFF
DNA: TGTGCCAGTAGTATGGCAGGGGGAAATGAGCAGTTCTTC

D: TRBD1
V: TRBV19
size: NA
J: TRBJ1-1
length: 15
CDR3: CASSPRTGGKTEAFF
DNA: TGTGCCAGTAGTCCACGGACAGGGGGCAAGACTGAAGCTTTCTTT

D: TRBD2
V: TRBV28
size: NA
J: TRBJ2-1
length: 14
CDR3: CASRGAGRYNEQFF
DNA: TGTGCCAGTCGGGGAGCGGGAAGATACAATGAGCAGTTCTTC

D: TRBD2
V: TRBV5-1
size: NA
J: TRBJ2-1
length: 14
CDR3: CASSLVLADNEQFF
DNA: TGCGCCAGCAGCTTGGTTCTAGCGGACAATGAGCAGTTCTTC

D: NA
V: TRBV7-9
size: NA
J: TRBJ2-1
length: 11
CDR3: CASRLNYEQFF
DNA: TGTGCCAGCCGGTTGAACTATGAGCAGTTCTTC

D: NA
V: TRBV28
size: NA
J: TRBJ1-2
length: 14
CDR3: CASIKKTGTYGYTF
DNA: TGTGCCAGCATCAAGAAAACGGGGACCTATGGCTACACCTTC

D: NA
V: TRBV29-1
size: NA
J: TRBJ2-2
length: 14
CDR3: CSAGRGRLTGELFF
DNA: TGCAGCGCCGGCCGAGGGCGACTCACCGGGGAGCTGTTTTTT

D: NA
V: TRBV28
size: NA
J: TRBJ2-7
length: 15
CDR3: CASSPGDRSSGEQYF
DNA: TGTGCCAGCAGTCCCGGGGACCGTAGTTCTGGCGAGCAGTACTTC

D: NA
V: TRBV7-9
size: NA
J: TRBJ1-2
length: 14
CDR3: CASSLGRGFGGYTF
DNA: TGTGCCAGCAGCTTAGGTCGGGGCTTTGGTGGCTACACCTTC

D: NA
V: TRBV4-3
size: once
J: TRBJ1-2
length: 14
CDR3: CASSQETQLGGYTF
DNA: TGCGCCAGCAGCCAAGAAACACAGTTAGGAGGCTACACCTTC

D: NA
V: TRBV19
size: NA
J: TRBJ2-1
length: 16
CDR3: CASSINGVSSYNEQFF
DNA: TGTGCCAGTAGTATTAACGGGGTAAGCTCCTACAATGAGCAGTTCTTC

D: NA
V: TRBV29-1
size: NA
J: TRBJ1-2
length: 12
CDR3: CSALGANYGYTF
DNA: TGCAGCGCCTTGGGGGCAAACTATGGCTACACCTTC

D: NA
V: TRBV28
size: NA
J: TRBJ2-7
length: 14
CDR3: CASSHLDSTYEQYF
DNA: TGTGCCAGCAGTCACTTAGACAGTACCTACGAGCAGTACTTC

D: TRBD2
V: TRBV27
size: NA
J: TRBJ2-7
length: 17
CDR3: CASSFSYGRQDGYEQYF
DNA: TGTGCCAGCAGTTTTTCCTACGGGAGGCAAGATGGTTACGAGCAGTACTTC

D: NA
V: TRBV14
size: NA
J: TRBJ2-6
length: 17
CDR3: CASSPHPPAPGANVLTF
DNA: TGTGCCAGCAGCCCCCACCCCCCGGCTCCTGGGGCCAACGTCCTGACTTTC

D: NA
V: TRBV6-5
size: NA
J: TRBJ1-2
length: 13
CDR3: CASSNGGIYGYTF
DNA: TGTGCCAGTTCTAACGGGGGCATATATGGCTACACCTTC

D: NA
V: TRBV28
size: NA
J: TRBJ2-2
length: 13
CDR3: CASSWDPWGELFF
DNA: TGTGCCAGCAGTTGGGACCCCTGGGGGGAGCTGTTTTTT

D: NA
V: TRBV11-2
size: once
J: TRBJ1-1
length: 13
CDR3: CASRLATNTEAFF
DNA: TGTGCCAGCAGGTTAGCTACTAACACTGAAGCTTTCTTT

D: NA
V: TRBV10-3
size: NA
J: TRBJ2-2
length: 12
CDR3: CATGLNTGELFF
DNA: TGTGCCACCGGACTGAACACCGGGGAGCTGTTTTTT

D: NA
V: TRBV28
size: NA
J: TRBJ2-1
length: 17
CDR3: CASSIRGVRQIYNEQFF
DNA: TGTGCCAGCAGTATCCGCGGGGTAAGACAGATCTACAATGAGCAGTTCTTC

D: NA
V: TRBV6-4
size: NA
J: TRBJ1-6
length: 16
CDR3: CASRTDGGSHNSPLHF
DNA: TGTGCCAGCAGGACCGACGGCGGGAGCCATAATTCACCCCTCCACTTT

D: NA
V: TRBV3-1/TRBV3-2
size: once
J: TRBJ2-7
length: 14
CDR3: CASSQLSVGHEQYF
DNA: TGTGCCAGCAGCCAGCTCAGCGTGGGCCACGAGCAGTACTTC

D: TRBD1
V: TRBV27
size: NA
J: TRBJ2-1
length: 15
CDR3: CASSLLAGGGNEQFF
DNA: TGTGCCAGCAGTTTACTGGCAGGGGGCGGAAATGAGCAGTTCTTC

D: TRBD2
V: TRBV5-1
size: NA
J: TRBJ2-5
length: 18
CDR3: CASSPAAGVLAMRETQYF
DNA: TGCGCCAGCAGCCCCGCCGCGGGAGTGCTGGCTATGAGGGAGACCCAGTACTTC

D: NA
V: TRBV7-9
size: NA
J: TRBJ1-2
length: 14
CDR3: CASSPSLIDYGYTF
DNA: TGTGCCAGCAGCCCCTCACTAATAGACTATGGCTACACCTTC

D: NA
V: TRBV12-3/TRBV12-4
size: NA
J: TRBJ1-1
length: 13
CDR3: CASSLTAGTEAFF
DNA: TGTGCCAGCAGTTTGACAGCGGGGACTGAAGCTTTCTTT

D: NA
V: TRBV28
size: NA
J: TRBJ1-2
length: 12
CDR3: CASSSGPGGYTF
DNA: TGTGCCAGCAGTTCCGGCCCCGGGGGCTACACCTTC

D: NA
V: TRBV5-5
size: NA
J: TRBJ2-1
length: 11
CDR3: CASSINNEQFF
DNA: TGTGCCAGCAGCATAAACAATGAGCAGTTCTTC

D: NA
V: TRBV24-1
size: NA
J: TRBJ2-5
length: 15
CDR3: CATSDQRQAKETQYF
DNA: TGTGCCACCAGTGACCAAAGACAAGCTAAAGAGACCCAGTACTTC

D: NA
V: TRBV12-2
size: NA
J: TRBJ2-1
length: 16
CDR3: CASRLARRGSYNEQFF
DNA: TGTGCAAGTCGCTTAGCGCGCCGGGGATCCTACAATGAGCAGTTCTTC

D: NA
V: TRBV3-1/TRBV3-2
size: NA
J: TRBJ2-2
length: 15
CDR3: CASSQFGAGTGELFF
DNA: TGTGCCAGCAGCCAATTTGGAGCGGGCACCGGGGAGCTGTTTTTT

D: TRBD2
V: TRBV6-5
size: NA
J: TRBJ2-1
length: 12
CDR3: CASRSGSNEQFF
DNA: TGTGCCAGCAGGAGCGGGAGTAATGAGCAGTTCTTC

D: NA
V: TRBV9
size: NA
J: TRBJ2-3
length: 14
CDR3: CASSVVGQGDTQYF
DNA: TGTGCCAGCAGCGTAGTTGGGCAGGGCGATACGCAGTATTTT